The T cell receptor (beta chain) described here comes from a study of T cell responses to AZD1222 COVID-19 vaccine. Whole-study findings and limits: CD4 TCRs associated with vaccination spanned spike, dominating at 160-218 and 743-854. With two AZD1222 doses given, Spike-specific TCR breadth and depth both rose.

V lost 6 bases and J 8 bases, leaving 16 bases between the germline ends. CDR3 length: 13 amino acids. Germline V CDR1 and CDR2: MDHEN, SYDVKM. With regard to this clone: Its antigen is unknown.

Sequenced by immunoSEQ multiplex PCR; TCRdb stores in-frame clones only, minus some. Here the sample spans more than 140,000 clones, under 95% being singletons. The sample consisted of peripheral blood, taken on day 0 of AZD1222 vaccination. This TCR was sampled from an adult in good health. This chain connects TRBV28 to TRBJ1-2; D uncertain. CDR3 sequence: CASRHVQGSGYTF. Written as DNA, the CDR3 is TGTGCCAGCAGGCACGTACAAGGGAGCGGCTACACCTTC.